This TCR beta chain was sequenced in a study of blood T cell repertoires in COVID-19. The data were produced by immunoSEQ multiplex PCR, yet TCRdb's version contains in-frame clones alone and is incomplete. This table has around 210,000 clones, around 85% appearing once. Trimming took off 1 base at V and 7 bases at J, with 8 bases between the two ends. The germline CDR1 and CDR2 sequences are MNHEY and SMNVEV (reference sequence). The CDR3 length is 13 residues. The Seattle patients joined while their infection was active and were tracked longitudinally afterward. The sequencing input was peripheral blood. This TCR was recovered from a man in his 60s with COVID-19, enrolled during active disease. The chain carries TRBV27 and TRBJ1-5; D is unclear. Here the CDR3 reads CASSLYSGQPQHF. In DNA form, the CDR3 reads TGTGCCAGCAGTTTATACAGTGGACAGCCCCAGCATTTT.